These 27 T cell receptor beta chains were all obtained from the same sample, sequenced in a study of graft-versus-host responses after intestinal transplantation. The table came from immunoSEQ multiplex PCR; TCRdb's copy has only in-frame clones and leaves some out. The table lists more than 12,000 clones, approximately 30% of them singletons. The starting material was alloreactive CD4+ T cells from a mixed lymphocyte reaction culture, obtained before intestinal transplant. Stated subset: CFSE-low proliferating T cells sorted from roughly six-day pre-transplant mixed lymphocyte reaction (GvH or HvG direction). All receptors derive from a human patient who received an intestinal transplant.

This CDR3 reads CASSSSGDPLNEQFF. The CDR3 DNA is TGTGCCAGCAGCTCTAGCGGAGACCCACTTAATGAGCAGTTCTTC. This rearrangement joins TRBV7-2 to TRBJ2-1; TRBD2 aligns across 7 bases. CDR3 length equals 15 residues. V was pared by 4 bases and J by 7 bases, with 10 bases of the junction left unmatched. The germline V gene has CDR1 SGHTA and CDR2 FQGNSA.

J is TRBJ2-1 and V is TRBV18, with 15 bases fitting TRBD2. CDR3 length equals 17 residues. CDR1 KGHSH and CDR2 LQKENI come from the germline V gene. The J segment lost 7 bases and the V segment lost 2 bases, leaving 6 bases of the junction unmatched. The DNA for the CDR3 is TGTGCCAGCTCACCAATGCGGACTAGCGGGAGGGAAAATGAGCAGTTCTTC. It encodes CASSPMRTSGRENEQFF.

In this sample, this clone turned up a few times. The chain joins TRBV4-3 to TRBJ1-2, with D unclear. The CDR3 consists of 15 residues. The germline gives CDR1 LGHNA, CDR2 YSLEER. V lost 5 bases and J lost 4, with 17 bases in between. CDR3 DNA: TGCGCCAGCAGCAAGGAAGGGCCCGTCCTCTATGGCTACACCTTC. Amino acids: CASSKEGPVLYGYTF.

This clone was counted only a few times. The chain has TRBV6-5 and TRBJ2-7; D might be TRBD1 or TRBD2, each matching 6 bases. The CDR3 is made up of 14 amino acids. CDR1 MNHEY and CDR2 SVGAGI come from the germline V gene. V dropped 2 bases and J dropped 6 bases, with 14 bases sitting between them. CDR3 in amino acids: CASSYLGRGGEQYF. The CDR3 coding sequence is TGTGCCAGCAGTTACCTAGGCAGGGGAGGCGAGCAGTACTTC.

J is TRBJ2-5 and V is TRBV5-1, with 7 positions matching TRBD2. Looked up from germline, CDR1 is SGHRS and CDR2 is YFSETQ. V shed 4 bases and J 4 bases; nucleotides not matched to a gene: 10. The CDR3 totals 15 residues. CDR3 residues: CASSALATSSETQYF. CDR3 bases: TGCGCCAGCAGCGCACTAGCGACGTCCTCAGAGACCCAGTACTTC.

V is TRBV5-4 and J is TRBJ2-3; 9 bases align to TRBD2. This CDR3 is built from 15 residues. The V and J ends lost 1 base and 3 bases, in that order; junction bases with no gene match: 3. Germline lookup yields CDR1 SGHNT and CDR2 YYREEE (reference sequence). The CDR3 loop is CASSLRLAATDTQYF. CDR3 nucleotides: TGTGCCAGCAGCTTGCGACTAGCGGCTACAGATACGCAGTATTTT.

A single count supports this clone. The gene calls are TRBV5-1 and TRBJ2-4; D is unresolved. This CDR3 is 13 amino acids long. Germline CDR1 SGHRS, CDR2 YFSETQ. Trimming cost V 7 bases and J 5 bases, with 13 bases left between them. The chain's CDR3 is CASSERPENIQYF. CDR3 DNA sequence: TGCGCCAGCTCAGAAAGGCCCGAAAACATTCAGTACTTC.

The chain joins TRBV7-2 to TRBJ2-1, with D possibly being TRBD2 (5 bases). Germline assignment: CDR1 SGHTA and CDR2 FQGNSA. This CDR3 has 13 residues. Trimming shortened V by 1 base and J by 8 bases, and 9 bases separated the two germline ends. The CDR3, as DNA: TGTGCCAGCAGCTTAGGGCTAGCCTATGAGCAGTTCTTC. Its protein product is CASSLGLAYEQFF.

The chain uses TRBV18 and TRBJ2-5; 10 bases map to TRBD1. The V gene's germline CDR1 is KGHSH and CDR2 LQKENI. With 5 bases clipped from V and 6 bases from J, the junction kept 9 bases outside the gene matches. CDR3 length: 15 amino acids. The CDR3 protein is CASSELQDRGKTQYF. DNA of the CDR3: TGTGCCAGCTCAGAACTTCAGGACAGGGGGAAGACCCAGTACTTC. Full variable domain (rest looked up from reference TRBV18 and TRBJ2-5): NAGVMQNPRHLVRRRGQEARLRCSPMKGHSHVYWYRQLPEEGLKFMVYLQKENIIDESGMPKERFSAEFPKEGPSILRIQQVVRGDSAAYFCASSELQDRGKTQYFGPGTRLLVL.

The rearrangement joins TRBV9 to TRBJ2-1, with 8 nucleotides matching TRBD2. This CDR3 contains 15 residues. Unmatched junction bases numbered 5, after V lost 3 bases and J lost 3 bases. Germline values: CDR1 SGDLS, CDR2 YYNGEE. For the CDR3, the DNA is TGTGCCAGCAGCGGAGCTAGCGGGCACTACAATGAGCAGTTCTTC. The encoded protein is CASSGASGHYNEQFF.

The chain recombines TRBV4-1 with TRBJ1-1; TRBD1 might be the D (6 bases). Trimming left V 2 bases short and J 9 bases short, with 19 bases between. This CDR3 comprises 15 residues. Germline V lookup: CDR1 MGHRA, CDR2 YSYEKL. The CDR3 loop is CASSQRNVRGRKAFF. CDR3 sequence (DNA): TGCGCCAGCAGCCAAAGGAACGTTCGGGGGCGCAAAGCTTTCTTT.

This clone came up a few times. The V gene is TRBV6-9, the J gene TRBJ2-7, with 7 bases matching TRBD2. The CDR3 has 14 amino acids. V lost 3 bases to trimming and J lost 7 bases; unmatched junction nucleotides: 9. CDR1 MNHGY and CDR2 SVAAGI come from the germline V gene. The CDR3 loop is CASSYSRGSSEQYF. The CDR3 DNA reads as TGTGCCAGCAGTTACTCTCGCGGGAGTAGTGAGCAGTACTTC.

This sequence joins TRBV7-2 and TRBJ2-5, with TRBD2 matching 16 bases. The CDR3 has 16 amino acids. Germline loops: CDR1 SGHTA, CDR2 FQGNSA. The junction had 4 bases not matched to a gene; V was cut back by 5 bases and J by 4 bases. CDR3 sequence (DNA): TGTGCCAGCAGCCCCGGGACTAGCGGGAGGGGAGAGACCCAGTACTTC. This sequence encodes CASSPGTSGRGETQYF.

The V gene is TRBV6-5, the J gene TRBJ1-5, with D possibly TRBD1 on 5 matching bases. V lost 5 bases, J lost 7 bases, and 15 bases lay in between. CDR3 length: 14 residues. The germline CDR1 and CDR2 sequences are MNHEY and SVGAGI. CDR3 sequence (DNA): TGTGCCAGCAGTGTCCAGGGTTCTCGACAGCCCCAGCATTTT. This gives the protein CASSVQGSRQPQHF.

This clone appeared a few times. The J gene is TRBJ1-1, the V gene TRBV25-1, with D tentatively TRBD1 (6 bases). The germline V gene has CDR1 MGHDK and CDR2 SYGVNS. V lost 3 bases and J 11 bases, leaving 22 bases between the germline ends. CDR3 length equals 15 residues. The CDR3 sequence: CASSDPGHSKMEAFF. The CDR3 DNA reads as TGTGCCAGCAGTGACCCGGGACACAGTAAAATGGAGGCTTTCTTT.

The rearrangement joins TRBV5-1 to TRBJ2-1; D not certain. Germline V gives CDR1 SGHRS, CDR2 YFSETQ. Trimming cost V 0 bases and J 4 bases, with 11 bases left between them. This CDR3 has 15 amino acids. CDR3 protein: CASSLVLRLYNEQFF. The CDR3 coding sequence is TGCGCCAGCAGCTTGGTTCTAAGGCTGTACAATGAGCAGTTCTTC.

This clone was counted a few times. The J gene is TRBJ2-4, the V gene TRBV9; TRBD1 aligns across 7 bases. The CDR3 spans 13 residues. Per the germline V gene, CDR1 is SGDLS and CDR2 is YYNGEE. Losses at the gene ends were 0 bases for V and 13 bases for J; bases not matched to a gene: 7. This CDR3 reads CASSVAGGQRQYF. The CDR3 nucleotides are TGTGCCAGCAGCGTAGCTGGGGGACAGAGACAGTACTTC.

This clone has a handful of counts. The V call is TRBV28, the J call TRBJ1-2, with 7 bases aligning to TRBD1. Germline V gene data show CDR1 as MDHEN and CDR2 as SYDVKM. The V gene end was trimmed by 2 bases and the J gene end by 8 bases; junction bases not matched to a gene: 8. The CDR3 runs to 14 residues. The CDR3 protein is CASSLIDRAGGYTF. The CDR3 DNA reads as TGTGCCAGCAGTTTAATCGACAGGGCGGGCGGCTACACCTTC.

CDR3 region: CASSVGQGMGTDTQYF. CDR3 DNA sequence: TGTGCCAGCAGCGTTGGACAGGGGATGGGCACAGATACGCAGTATTTT. The rearrangement links TRBV5-4 to TRBJ2-3; 9 bases match TRBD1. CDR1 and CDR2 from the germline V gene are SGHNT and YYREEE (reference sequence). The CDR3 contains 16 residues. V shed 4 bases, J shed 1 base, and the junction held 7 bases outside the gene matches. Supplemented by reference TRBV5-4 and TRBJ2-3, the full variable domain reads ETGVTQSPTHLIKTRGQQVTLRCSSQSGHNTVSWYQQALGQGPQFIFQYYREEENGRGNFPPRFSGLQFPNYSSELNVNALELDDSALYLCASSVGQGMGTDTQYFGPGTRLTVL.

In its sample, this clone was seen a few times. V and J are TRBV14 and TRBJ2-7, with D perhaps matching TRBD1 (5 bases). The CDR3 has 17 amino acids. Germline CDR1 SGHDN, CDR2 FVKESK. With 1 base removed from V and 3 bases from J, the gap between germline ends came to 19 bases. CDR3 DNA: TGTGCCAGCAGCCAAGGCACTTTCCTCGGACAAAACTACGAGCAGTACTTC. As protein: CASSQGTFLGQNYEQYF.

The chain combines TRBV5-6 with TRBJ1-2; a weak D match, TRBD1 (6 bases). Between the trimmed V and J ends, which lost 2 bases and 5 bases, there was a span of 16 bases. Per the germline V gene, CDR1 is SGHDT and CDR2 is YYEEEE. The CDR3 has 15 residues. DNA of the CDR3: TGTGCCAGCAGCTTCGGCGGGGGCGCTGGGTATGGCTACACCTTC. Protein product: CASSFGGGAGYGYTF. The entire variable domain, with the rest obtained from reference TRBV5-6 and TRBJ1-2, is as follows: DAGVTQSPTHLIKTRGQQVTLRCSPKSGHDTVSWYQQALGQGPQFIFQYYEEEERQRGNFPDRFSGHQFPNYSSELNVNALLLGDSALYLCASSFGGGAGYGYTFGSGTRLTVV.

Comments on this clone: At one of its ends the junction is not consistent with the germline gene, which may arise from a read error. The rearrangement links TRBV18 to TRBJ2-7, with 8 bases aligning to TRBD1. Germline V gene lookup returns CDR1 KGHSH and CDR2 LQKENI. This CDR3 is built from 12 residues. CDR3 in amino acids: CASSERQGLSFF. CDR3 nucleotide sequence: TGTGCCAGCTCGGAACGACAGGGGCTTTCCTTCTTC.

This clone has only one observation. The chain joins TRBV2 to TRBJ2-2; tentatively, D is TRBD2 (6 bases). Germline values: CDR1 SNHLY, CDR2 FYNNEI. V was shortened by 1 base and J by 7 bases, with 19 bases between the two germline ends. There are 17 residues in the CDR3. CDR3 in amino acids: CASSEGTRGRCDGELFF. The CDR3 DNA sequence: TGTGCCAGCAGTGAAGGGACCCGAGGGAGGTGTGACGGGGAGCTGTTTTTT.

This clone ranks as medium-sized (0.01 to 0.1%). The chain combines TRBV11-3 with TRBJ1-5; perhaps TRBD1 as D (5 bases). From germline, CDR1 is SGHNT and CDR2 YENEEA. The CDR3 spans 17 residues. V gave up 0 bases and J gave up 0 bases, with 12 bases separating them. Written as DNA, the CDR3 is TGTGCCAGCAGCTTAGATCAGCGAGGGGATAGCAATCAGCCCCAGCATTTT. This gives the protein CASSLDQRGDSNQPQHF.

This chain joins TRBV5-8 and TRBJ1-2; D gene ambiguous. V shed 0 bases and J shed 8 bases, with 11 bases lying between them. The CDR3 has 13 amino acids. Germline values: CDR1 SGHTS, CDR2 YDEGEE. CDR3 DNA: TGTGCCAGCAGCTTGGCGGGGATGAGAGGCTACACCTTC. This encodes CASSLAGMRGYTF. Based on the CDR3 plus reference TRBV5-8 and TRBJ1-2, the full variable domain is EAGVTQSPTHLIKTRGQQATLRCSPISGHTSVYWYQQALGLGLQFLLWYDEGEERNRGNFPPRFSGRQFPNYSSELNVNALELEDSALYLCASSLAGMRGYTFGSGTRLTVV.

The table lists this clone with a few counts. The V and J genes are TRBV7-2 and TRBJ2-1, with 14 bases that match TRBD2. The CDR3 covers 17 residues. The V gene's germline CDR1 is SGHTA and CDR2 FQGNSA. V trimming: 2 bases; J trimming: 8 bases; junction bases outside the gene matches: 8. The CDR3 region is CASSLRRLAGGLDEQFF. CDR3 coding DNA: TGTGCCAGCAGCTTACGGAGACTAGCGGGAGGGTTGGATGAGCAGTTCTTC.

This rearrangement joins TRBV5-1 to TRBJ2-7; 8 bases agree with TRBD1. This CDR3 is 15 amino acids long. After removal of 4 bases from V and 1 base from J, the junction contained 7 bases not matched to a gene. Germline V gives CDR1 SGHRS, CDR2 YFSETQ. CDR3: CASSDGTGPSYEQYF. DNA for the CDR3: TGCGCCAGCAGCGACGGGACAGGCCCATCCTACGAGCAGTACTTC.